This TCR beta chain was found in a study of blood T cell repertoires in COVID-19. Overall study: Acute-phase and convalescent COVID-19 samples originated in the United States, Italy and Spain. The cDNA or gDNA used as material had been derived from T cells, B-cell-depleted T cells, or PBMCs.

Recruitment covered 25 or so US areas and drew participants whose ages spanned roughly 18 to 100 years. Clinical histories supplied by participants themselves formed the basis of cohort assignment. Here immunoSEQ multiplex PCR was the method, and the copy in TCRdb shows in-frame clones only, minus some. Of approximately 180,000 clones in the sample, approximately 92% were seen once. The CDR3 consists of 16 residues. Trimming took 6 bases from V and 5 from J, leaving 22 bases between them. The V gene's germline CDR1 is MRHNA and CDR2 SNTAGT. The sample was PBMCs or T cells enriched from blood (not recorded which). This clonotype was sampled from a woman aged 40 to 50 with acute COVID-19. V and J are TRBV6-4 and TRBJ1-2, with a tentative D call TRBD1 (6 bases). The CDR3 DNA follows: TGTGCCAGCAGCGCATTACCGGGACAAGCGGCGTATGGCTACACCTTC. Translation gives CASSALPGQAAYGYTF.